This T cell receptor (beta chain) was documented in a study of blood T cells in healthy people across ages. Study-level findings and limits: Per-million-T-cell TCR beta diversity fell roughly linearly with age. Observed TCR beta diversity showed a strong correlation with the percentage of naive T cells as measured by flow cytometry. Diversity estimates from one million T cells were considered underestimates.

This clonotype was picked up a small number of times. Its antigen is not known. A second PCR, run for roughly 7 to 12 cycles, used a sample-barcoded 5' primer plus a J-beta primer mix. TCRdb passed the 5' RACE reads through MiXCR, listing each CDR3 protein once. The sample comprises more than 700,000 distinct CDR3 sequences, about 53% of which are singletons, and under 50% rests with the top ten. Germline V lookup: CDR1 MNHEY, CDR2 SVGAGI. This CDR3 region has 16 residues. Losses at the gene ends were 0 bases for V and 14 bases for J; bases not matched to a gene: 17. Donors were healthy Caucasian individuals from Russia aged roughly 6 to 95.

Specimen: blood. The receptor comes from an elderly man in good health. This chain connects TRBV6-5 to TRBJ2-3; 7 positions match TRBD2. The CDR3 DNA sequence: TGTGCCAGCAGTTACTCGGCTAGCGGAGCTGGAAGCTACGCGTATTTT. It specifies CASSYSASGAGSYAYF.